The subject of this entry is one T cell receptor beta chain. A few counts support this clonotype. No antigen is known for it. Base-call qualities are not available, and no considerably larger clone is one nucleotide away. This specimen belongs to a study of T cells in Graves' hyperthyroidism and ophthalmopathy (dated by TCRdb to about 2019). A note on the overall study: Peripheral blood samples were taken at initial diagnosis, before any treatment was given. To identify TCR V-J signatures that set the groups apart, the researchers used a discovery cohort of 100 or so patients, made up of 43 with Graves' ophthalmopathy and approximately 57 with stable Graves' hyperthyroidism. Whether ophthalmopathy could be predicted prospectively was tested in an independent validation cohort made up of roughly 19 hyperthyroidism patients plus 17 patients who later progressed to ophthalmopathy. The approximately 98 discovery patients were randomly divided into training and test sets at a 7:3 ratio. In several Graves' hyperthyroidism patients, the study also compared T-cell repertoires from thyroid tissue with T-cell repertoires from blood. Following sampling, methimazole starting at 30 mg daily was given to hyperthyroidism patients, and high-dose intravenous methylprednisolone was given to ophthalmopathy patients. TCR Vbeta CDR3 sequencing of approximately 140 peripheral blood samples (about 45 ophthalmopathy, over 70 hyperthyroidism and roughly 17 progressor patients) is reported in the paper. The investigation overall reported the following: Ophthalmopathy was separated from stable hyperthyroidism by a 13 V-J signature model, with 85% to 90% sensitivity and about 81% specificity obtained in cross-validation and 80%/75% obtained in testing. Sample size was not statistically predetermined, and investigators were not blinded to group allocation. Most expanded thyroid clonotypes (frequency above 0.001) were also found in blood, which suggests that blood repertoires may mirror thyroid immune responses. During validation, the model predicted progression to ophthalmopathy a median of approximately six months ahead of onset, with more than 60% sensitivity and about 72% specificity.

Moderately to severely active disease, a Clinical Activity Score of at least 3, a NOSPECS grade of at least 4, and a duration under 3 months were present in ophthalmopathy patients. Exclusion was applied to patients with uncontrolled infections, other autoimmune diseases, pregnancy or lactation. Diagnoses were established on the basis of clinical symptoms, serum thyroxine and TRAb, thyroid ultrasound, and orbital computed tomography. PBMCs were separated from under 12 ml of fresh peripheral blood using Ficoll-Paque density gradient centrifugation. Total RNA was extracted with Trizol reagent, and quality was checked on an Agilent 2100 Bioanalyzer. The TCR beta CDR3 regions were amplified from the RNA transcripts. For the first round of RT-PCR on the TCR CDR3, the HTBI primer set was used together with the Qiagen OneStep RT-PCR kit. The libraries were constructed in a second round of multiplex PCR and then size-selected and purified. Paired-end sequencing of the libraries was performed with 100 bp reads on an Illumina HiSeq2000. In the original analysis: SOAPnuke was used to process the raw data, with reads discarded if the reads contained adapters or uncalled bases, had a mean Phred below 15, or lacked an exact constant-primer or identifier match. COPE v1.2.5 was used to merge the high-quality paired reads, and each unique nucleotide sequence was defined as a clonotype. Clonotypes were aligned to IMGT TRBV, TRBD and TRBJ reference segments using MiTCR v1.1. The analysis was restricted to V-J combinations with a frequency above 0.0001, which together covered over 99% of the repertoires. The TCS score was defined as F50 (clonal expansion) divided by E x V (chaos), with BLOSUM62-based TCRdist calculated between CDR3 peptides within each V-J. Welch's t-statistics and random forest reduced 514 V-J features to roughly 13, which were used in a naive Bayes classifier (R e1071). In TCRdb, the public reads were trimmed at Q25 with fastp and aligned with MiXCR, with productive beta chains retained. Every CDR3 protein is listed once, alongside the most common genes and DNA of its rows. TCRdb, not the original authors, processed these V and J calls. This sample lists 490,000 or so distinct CDR3 sequences; 15% to 20% were detected once. Roughly 29% of the sample rests with the top ten.

The receptor was isolated from a woman aged 25-40 years with Graves' ophthalmopathy. Specimen: blood.

The CDR3 corresponds to CASSSDGYNQPQHF. Here is the DNA: TGTGCCAGCAGCTCGGACGGATACAATCAGCCCCAGCATTTT. The V and J segments used are TRBV7-9 and TRBJ1-5, with the D gene not confidently named. The germline V gene (reference sequence) sets CDR1 to SEHNR and CDR2 to FQNEAQ. The V end loses 4 bases and the J end loses 3 bases, and a stretch of 10 bases separates them. The CDR3 goes from the cysteine to the phenylalanine over 14 residues. Here the CDR3 DNA is all that survives: 42 bases in frame from base 1.